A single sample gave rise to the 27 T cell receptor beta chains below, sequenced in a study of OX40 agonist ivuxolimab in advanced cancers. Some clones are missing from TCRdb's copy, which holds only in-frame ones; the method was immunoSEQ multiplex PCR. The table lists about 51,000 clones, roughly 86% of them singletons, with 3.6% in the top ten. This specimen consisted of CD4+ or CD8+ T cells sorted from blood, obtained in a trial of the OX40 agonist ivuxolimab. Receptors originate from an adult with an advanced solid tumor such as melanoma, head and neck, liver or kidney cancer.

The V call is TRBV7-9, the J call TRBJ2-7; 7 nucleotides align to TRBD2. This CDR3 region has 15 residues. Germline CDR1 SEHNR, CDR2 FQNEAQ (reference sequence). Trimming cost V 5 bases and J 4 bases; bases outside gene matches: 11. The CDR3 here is CASSPNAGVRYEQYF. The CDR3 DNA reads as TGTGCCAGCAGCCCAAACGCGGGAGTCCGTTACGAGCAGTACTTC.

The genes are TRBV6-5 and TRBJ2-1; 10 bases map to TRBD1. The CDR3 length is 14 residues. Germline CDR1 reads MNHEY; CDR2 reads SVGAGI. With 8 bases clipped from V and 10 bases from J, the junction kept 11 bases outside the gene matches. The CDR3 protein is CASSRDRGWGEQFF. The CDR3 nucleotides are TGTGCCAGCTCTCGGGACAGGGGCTGGGGGGAGCAGTTCTTC.

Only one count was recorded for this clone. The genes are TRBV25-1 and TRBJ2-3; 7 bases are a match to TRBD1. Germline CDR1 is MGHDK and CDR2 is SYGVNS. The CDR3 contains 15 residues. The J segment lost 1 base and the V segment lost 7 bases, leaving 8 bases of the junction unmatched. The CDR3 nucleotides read TGTGCCAGCACCCCCTCAGGGGGAGGCACAGATACGCAGTATTTT. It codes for CASTPSGGGTDTQYF.

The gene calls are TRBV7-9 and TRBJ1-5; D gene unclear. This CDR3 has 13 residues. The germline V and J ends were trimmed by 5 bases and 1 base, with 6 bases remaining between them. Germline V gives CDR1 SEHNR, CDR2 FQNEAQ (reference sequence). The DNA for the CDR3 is TGTGCCAGCAGCGGGCTAAGCAATCAGCCCCAGCATTTT. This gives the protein CASSGLSNQPQHF.

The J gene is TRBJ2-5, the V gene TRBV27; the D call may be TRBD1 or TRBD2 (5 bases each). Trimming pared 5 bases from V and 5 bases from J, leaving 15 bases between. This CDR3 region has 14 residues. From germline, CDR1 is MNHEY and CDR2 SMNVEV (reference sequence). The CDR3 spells CASSRRDGGETQYF. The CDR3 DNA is TGTGCCAGCAGTAGAAGGGACGGTGGGGAGACCCAGTACTTC.

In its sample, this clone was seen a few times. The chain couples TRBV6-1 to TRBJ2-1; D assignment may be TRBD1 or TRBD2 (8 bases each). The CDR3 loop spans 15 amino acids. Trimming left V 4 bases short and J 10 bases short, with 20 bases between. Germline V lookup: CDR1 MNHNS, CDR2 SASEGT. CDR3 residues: CASSATAGGQGEQFF. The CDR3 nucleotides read TGTGCCAGCAGTGCCACTGCGGGAGGACAGGGCGAGCAGTTCTTC.

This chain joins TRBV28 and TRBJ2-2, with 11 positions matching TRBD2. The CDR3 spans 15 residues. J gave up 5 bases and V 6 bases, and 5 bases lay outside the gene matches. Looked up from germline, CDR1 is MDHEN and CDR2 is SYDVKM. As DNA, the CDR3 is TGTGCCAGCAGATTAGCGGGAGGGCCAACCGGGGAGCTGTTTTTT. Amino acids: CASRLAGGPTGELFF.

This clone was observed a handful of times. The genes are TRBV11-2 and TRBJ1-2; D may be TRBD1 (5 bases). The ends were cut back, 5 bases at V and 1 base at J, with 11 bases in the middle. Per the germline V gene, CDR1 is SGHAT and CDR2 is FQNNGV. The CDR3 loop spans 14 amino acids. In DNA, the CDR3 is TGTGCCAGCAGCCATCAGGGCAGTAACTATGGCTACACCTTC. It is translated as CASSHQGSNYGYTF.

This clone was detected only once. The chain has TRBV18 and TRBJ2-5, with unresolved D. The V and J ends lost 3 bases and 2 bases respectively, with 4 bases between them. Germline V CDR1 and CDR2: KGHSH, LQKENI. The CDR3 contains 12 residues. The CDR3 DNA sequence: TGTGCCAGCTCACCCCAGCAAGAGACCCAGTACTTC. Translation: CASSPQQETQYF.

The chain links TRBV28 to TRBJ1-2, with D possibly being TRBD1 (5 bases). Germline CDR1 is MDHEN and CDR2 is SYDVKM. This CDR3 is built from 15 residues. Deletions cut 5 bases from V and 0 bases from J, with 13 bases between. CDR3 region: CASSPPGRTNYGYTF. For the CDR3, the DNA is TGTGCCAGCAGTCCTCCGGGACGGACTAACTATGGCTACACCTTC.

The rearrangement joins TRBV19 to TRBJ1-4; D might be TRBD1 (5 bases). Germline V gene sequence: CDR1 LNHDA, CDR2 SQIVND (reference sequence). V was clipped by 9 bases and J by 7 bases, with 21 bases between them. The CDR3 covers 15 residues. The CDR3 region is CASRTPRGAGEKLFF. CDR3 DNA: TGTGCCAGCCGCACGCCTAGGGGCGCCGGTGAAAAACTGTTTTTT.

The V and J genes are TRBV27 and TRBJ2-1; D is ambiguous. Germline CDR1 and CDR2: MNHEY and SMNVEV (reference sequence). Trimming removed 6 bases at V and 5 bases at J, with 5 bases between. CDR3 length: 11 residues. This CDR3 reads CASSAHNEQFF. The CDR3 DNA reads TGTGCCAGCAGCGCCCACAATGAGCAGTTCTTC.

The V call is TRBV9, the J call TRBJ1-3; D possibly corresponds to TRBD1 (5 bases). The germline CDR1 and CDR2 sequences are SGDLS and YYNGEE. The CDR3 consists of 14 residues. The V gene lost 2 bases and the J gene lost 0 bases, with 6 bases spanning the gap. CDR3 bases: TGTGCCAGCAGCGTGACAGACTCTGGAAACACCATATATTTT. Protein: CASSVTDSGNTIYF. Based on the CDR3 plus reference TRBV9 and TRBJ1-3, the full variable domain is DSGVTQTPKHLITATGQRVTLRCSPRSGDLSVYWYQQSLDQGLQFLIQYYNGEERAKGNILERFSAQQFPDLHSELNLSSLELGDSALYFCASSVTDSGNTIYFGEGSWLTVV.

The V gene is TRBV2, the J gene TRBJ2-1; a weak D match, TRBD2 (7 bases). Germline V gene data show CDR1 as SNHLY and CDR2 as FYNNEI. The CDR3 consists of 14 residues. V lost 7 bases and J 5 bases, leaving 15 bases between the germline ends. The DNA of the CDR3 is TGTGCCAGCACCTCGAGGGGGGGGGACAATGAGCAGTTCTTC. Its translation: CASTSRGGDNEQFF.

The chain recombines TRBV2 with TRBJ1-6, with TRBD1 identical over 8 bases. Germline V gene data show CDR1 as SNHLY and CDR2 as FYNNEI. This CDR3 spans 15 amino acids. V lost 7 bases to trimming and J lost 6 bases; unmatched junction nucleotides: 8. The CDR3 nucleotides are TGTGCCAGCATAGCGTTGGACAGGGCTAATTCACCCCTCCACTTT. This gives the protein CASIALDRANSPLHF.

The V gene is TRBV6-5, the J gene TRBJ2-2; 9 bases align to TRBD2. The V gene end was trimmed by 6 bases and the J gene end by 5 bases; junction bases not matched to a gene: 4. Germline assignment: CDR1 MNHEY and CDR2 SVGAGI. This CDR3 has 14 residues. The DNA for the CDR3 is TGTGCCAGCAGCATAGCGGGGGTAACCGGGGAGCTGTTTTTT. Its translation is CASSIAGVTGELFF.

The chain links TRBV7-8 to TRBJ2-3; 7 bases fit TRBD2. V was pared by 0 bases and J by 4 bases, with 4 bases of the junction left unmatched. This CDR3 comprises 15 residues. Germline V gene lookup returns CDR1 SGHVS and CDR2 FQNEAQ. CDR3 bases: TGTGCCAGCAGCTTAGCGAGGCTAGCGGCAGATACGCAGTATTTT. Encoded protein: CASSLARLAADTQYF.

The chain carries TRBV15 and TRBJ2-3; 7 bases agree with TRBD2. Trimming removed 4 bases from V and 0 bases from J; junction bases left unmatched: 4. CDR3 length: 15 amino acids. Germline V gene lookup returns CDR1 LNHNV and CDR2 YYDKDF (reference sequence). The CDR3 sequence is CATSNPSGSTDTQYF. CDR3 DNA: TGTGCCACCAGCAACCCTAGCGGTAGCACAGATACGCAGTATTTT.

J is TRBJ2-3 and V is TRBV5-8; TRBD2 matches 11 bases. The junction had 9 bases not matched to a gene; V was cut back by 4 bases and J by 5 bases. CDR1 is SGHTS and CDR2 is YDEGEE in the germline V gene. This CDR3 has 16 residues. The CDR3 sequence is CASSPLGLAGGDTQYF. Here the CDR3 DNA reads TGTGCCAGCAGCCCACTGGGTCTAGCGGGAGGAGATACGCAGTATTTT.

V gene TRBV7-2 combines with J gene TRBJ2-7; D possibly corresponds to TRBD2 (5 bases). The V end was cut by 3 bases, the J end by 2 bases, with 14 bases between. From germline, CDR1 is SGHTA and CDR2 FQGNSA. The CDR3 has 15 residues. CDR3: CASSFSRDITYEQYF. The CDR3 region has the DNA TGTGCCAGCAGCTTCTCGAGGGATATAACCTACGAGCAGTACTTC.

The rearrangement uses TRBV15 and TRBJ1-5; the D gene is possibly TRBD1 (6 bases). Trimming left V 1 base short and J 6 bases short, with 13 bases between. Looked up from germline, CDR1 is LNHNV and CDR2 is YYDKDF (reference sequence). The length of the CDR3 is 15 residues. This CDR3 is CATSRGQGISQPQHF. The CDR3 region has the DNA TGTGCCACCAGCAGAGGTCAGGGGATAAGTCAGCCCCAGCATTTT.

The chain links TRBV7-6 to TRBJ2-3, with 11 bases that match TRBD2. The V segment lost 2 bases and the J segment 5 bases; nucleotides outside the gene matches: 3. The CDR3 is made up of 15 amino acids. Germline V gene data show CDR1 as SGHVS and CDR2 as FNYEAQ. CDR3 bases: TGTGCCAGCAGCTTACTAGCGGGAGGTCTAGATACGCAGTATTTT. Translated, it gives CASSLLAGGLDTQYF.

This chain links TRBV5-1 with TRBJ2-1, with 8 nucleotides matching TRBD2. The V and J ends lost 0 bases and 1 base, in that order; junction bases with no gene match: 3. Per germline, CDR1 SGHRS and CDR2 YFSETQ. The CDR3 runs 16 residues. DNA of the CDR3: TGCGCCAGCAGCTTGGGGCGGGGGGCTTCCTACAATGAGCAGTTCTTC. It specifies CASSLGRGASYNEQFF.

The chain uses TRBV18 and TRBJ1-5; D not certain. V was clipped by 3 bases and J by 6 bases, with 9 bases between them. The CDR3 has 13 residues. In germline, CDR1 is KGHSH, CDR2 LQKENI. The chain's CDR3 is CASSPTLGQPQHF. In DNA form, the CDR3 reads TGTGCCAGCTCACCGACATTGGGTCAGCCCCAGCATTTT.

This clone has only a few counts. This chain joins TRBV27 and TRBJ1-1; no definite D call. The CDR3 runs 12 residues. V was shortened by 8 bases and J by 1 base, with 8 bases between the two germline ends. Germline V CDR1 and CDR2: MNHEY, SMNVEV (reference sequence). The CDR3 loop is CASQNRNTEAFF. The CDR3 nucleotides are TGTGCCAGCCAAAACAGGAACACTGAAGCTTTCTTT.

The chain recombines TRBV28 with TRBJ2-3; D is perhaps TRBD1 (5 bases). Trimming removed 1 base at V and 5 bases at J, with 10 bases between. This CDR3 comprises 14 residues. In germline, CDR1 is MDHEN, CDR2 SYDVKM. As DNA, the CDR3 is TGTGCCAGCAGTTTATCACAGGCCGGAGATACGCAGTATTTT. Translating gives CASSLSQAGDTQYF.

The CDR3 spells CASSPSFQDTQYF. CDR3 coding DNA: TGTGCCAGCAGCCCATCTTTCCAAGATACGCAGTATTTT. The genes are TRBV7-3 and TRBJ2-3, with no clear D. V lost 5 bases to trimming and J lost 5 bases, with 11 bases between them. From germline, CDR1 is SGHTA and CDR2 FQGTGA. CDR3 length: 13 residues.